This entry describes one TCR beta chain. Diagnoses used clinical symptoms, serum thyroxine and TRAb, thyroid ultrasound and orbital computed tomography. Germline CDR1 is SGHRS and CDR2 is YFSETQ. V was clipped by 4 bases and J by 8 bases, with 28 bases between them. The CDR3 sequence is 18 residues long. The sample belongs to a study of T cells in Graves' hyperthyroidism and ophthalmopathy. Amplified TCR beta CDR3 regions came from RNA transcripts. The study used the HTBI primer set for a first-round RT-PCR of the TCR CDR3. TCRdb itself ran the multiplex PCR reads through MiXCR, one entry per CDR3 protein. In the table there are over 300,000 distinct CDR3 sequences, approximately 15% of which are singletons.

The clonotype originates from a woman in her sixties with Graves' hyperthyroidism. The rearrangement uses TRBV5-1 and TRBJ2-1; possible D gene TRBD2, 6 bases. Sequenced material: blood. This CDR3 reads CASSPAFAGTQAWDEQFF. CDR3 sequence (DNA): TGCGCCAGCAGCCCTGCCTTCGCCGGGACTCAAGCATGGGATGAGCAGTTCTTC.